The T cell receptor (beta chain) under discussion was sequenced for a study of blood T cell repertoires in COVID-19. For the study at large: The United States, Italy and Spain supplied acute and convalescent COVID-19 samples. PBMCs, B-cell-depleted T cells, or T cells provided the cDNA or gDNA that made up the material.

Per the study methods: Estimation of nucleated cell counts was performed using reference gene primer amplification. Assay used: immunoSEQ multiplex PCR; TCRdb lists only in-frame clones, some missing. V and J calls and clone size are copied from that table; D and trimming were computed from the DNA. Of roughly 200,000 clones in the sample, about four fifths were seen once. Germline loops: CDR1 SGHTA, CDR2 FQGNSA. CDR3 size: 15 residues. V lost 5 bases, J lost 3 bases, and 7 bases stayed unmatched. The chain uses TRBV7-2 and TRBJ2-1; TRBD1 matches at 7 bases. This TCR was sampled from a man in his fifties or sixties with active or convalescent COVID-19. Sequences were obtained from peripheral blood. The CDR3 is CASSGDGTVYNEQFF. The CDR3 region has the DNA TGTGCCAGCAGCGGCGATGGGACAGTCTACAATGAGCAGTTCTTC. Drawing the rest from reference TRBV7-2 and TRBJ2-1, the complete variable domain is GAGVSQSPSNKVTEKGKDVELRCDPISGHTALYWYRQSLGQGLEFLIYFQGNSAPDKSGLPSDRFSAERTGGSVSTLTIQRTQQEDSAVYLCASSGDGTVYNEQFFGPGTRLTVL.